A selection of T cell receptor beta chains follows, all from one sample in a study of identical twins. TCRdb independently ran MiXCR on the 5' RACE reads; one entry per CDR3 protein. The table has roughly 750,000 distinct CDR3 sequences, less than 25% seen once. These data are also associated with another study on T cells expressing NK-cell markers.

What was sequenced was PBMCs. These TCRs come from a woman younger than 30 in good health. Each CDR3 is given without its conserved first and last residue. Fields, in order: clone size, V gene, CDR3 length, J gene, CDR3 protein. A row's size may be missing; if present it is once, few, many or a size class.

>-|TRBV25-1|13|TRBJ2-3
ASSEGFLSTDTQY
>-|TRBV24-1|9|TRBJ2-1
ATRRDNEQF
>few|TRBV5-1|12|TRBJ2-7
ASSFSLDGYEQY
>-|TRBV6-6|11|TRBJ1-5
ASTDSATTPQH
>-|TRBV12-3/TRBV12-4|16|TRBJ2-3
ATLLRLAGGPGTDTQY
>-|TRBV19|16|TRBJ2-1
ASSISGAAGGSYNEQF
>once|TRBV7-6|17|TRBJ2-1
ASSLAGLAGISSYNEQF
>-|TRBV27|10|TRBJ1-1
ASSFRGSKAF
>few|TRBV12-3/TRBV12-4|13|TRBJ1-1
ASSLAVTPGTEAF
>few|TRBV7-9|13|TRBJ2-1
ASSVSESSYNEQF
>few|TRBV5-1|12|TRBJ1-1
ASSLGDVTTEAF
>-|TRBV23-1|13|TRBJ1-1
ASAGHGLRRTEAF
>few|TRBV15|11|TRBJ2-5
ATSRDSRETQY
>-|TRBV4-2|15|TRBJ2-1
AMSPGGGKRSYNEQF
>few|TRBV11-2|14|TRBJ2-3
ASSLGGGPSTDTQY
>-|TRBV7-9|12|TRBJ1-2
ASSFRDRLYGYT
>-|TRBV7-2|14|TRBJ2-1
ASSSRLAVKRSEQF
>few|TRBV6-4|13|TRBJ2-3
ASSAAAGGIDTQY
>-|TRBV6-1|13|TRBJ2-2
AVRTTIPNTGELF
>many|TRBV7-9|14|TRBJ1-1
ASSYPKASLNTEAF
>many|TRBV20-1|12|TRBJ2-3
SAMDRGGSDTQY
>-|TRBV4-3|12|TRBJ2-1
ASSLTTDYNEQF
>-|TRBV20-1|12|TRBJ2-1
SVPAESSYNEQF
>few|TRBV7-2|8|TRBJ2-7
ASSFNEQY
>few|TRBV5-6|15|TRBJ2-4
ASSLDPGQGLSDIQY
>-|TRBV7-7|13|TRBJ2-2
ASSPGDSPVGELF
>-|TRBV18|13|TRBJ2-3
ASSPPVAGAYTQY
>few|TRBV20-1|9|TRBJ2-4
SAGGRGAQY
>few|TRBV20-1|12|TRBJ2-7
SARRTSGSNEQY
>many|TRBV9|10|TRBJ1-3
ASSANIGVIY
>-|TRBV12-3/TRBV12-4|14|TRBJ1-5
ASSPRPGSNFQPQH
>few|TRBV5-5|16|TRBJ2-7
ASSLVIVHRDSSYEQY
>-|TRBV5-4|12|TRBJ2-2
ASSSVADTGELF
>-|TRBV7-6|15|TRBJ2-5
ASSLGGSGAYQETQY
>-|TRBV7-2|14|TRBJ2-5
ASSLAPPDSKETQY
>-|TRBV5-1|11|TRBJ2-7
ASSLRANYEQY
>many|TRBV12-3/TRBV12-4|10|TRBJ2-1
ASGTSLFEQF
>-|TRBV12-3/TRBV12-4|9|TRBJ1-1
ASSAPGEAF
>many|TRBV3-1|13|TRBJ1-1
ASSQVLHRGTEAF
>many|TRBV7-2|11|TRBJ1-2
ASSLRRGYGYT
>few|TRBV7-8|12|TRBJ2-5
ASSSSSGGETQY
>many|TRBV29-1|12|TRBJ2-7
SVRMGLSNYEQY
>-|TRBV11-2|14|TRBJ2-2
ASREPGLGYTGELF
>few|TRBV9|16|TRBJ2-6
ASSVDDRVHSGANVLT
>few|TRBV5-1|11|TRBJ2-7
ASSSTPTEGEY
>-|TRBV5-1|16|TRBJ2-3
ASSLSSSAGGDTDTQY
>once|TRBV11-2|14|TRBJ2-7
ASSLSEGPGNYEQY
>-|TRBV10-3|14|TRBJ1-2
ATTGLPNLANYGYT
>few|TRBV12-3/TRBV12-4|15|TRBJ2-3
ASSPYGTGERTDTQY
>few|TRBV6-1|13|TRBJ2-3
ASLRGTSGTDTQY
>-|TRBV20-1|12|TRBJ2-7
SAYSGGPSYEQY
>-|TRBV5-1|13|TRBJ2-3
ASSGTSGPRDTQY